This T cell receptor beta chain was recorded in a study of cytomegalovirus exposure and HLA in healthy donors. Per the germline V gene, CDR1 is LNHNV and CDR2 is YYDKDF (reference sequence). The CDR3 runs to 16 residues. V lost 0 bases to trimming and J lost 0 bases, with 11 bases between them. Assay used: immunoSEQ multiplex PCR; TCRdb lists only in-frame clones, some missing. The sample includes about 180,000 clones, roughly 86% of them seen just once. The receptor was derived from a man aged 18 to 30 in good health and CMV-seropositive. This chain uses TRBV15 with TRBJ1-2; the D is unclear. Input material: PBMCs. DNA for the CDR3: TGTGCCACCAGCAGAGATTTGGCCAGAACTAACTATGGCTACACCTTC. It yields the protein CATSRDLARTNYGYTF.